A selection of T cell receptor beta chains follows, all from one sample in a study of shared clonotypes between healthy human individuals. Libraries were prepared by immunoSEQ multiplex PCR; TCRdb keeps only in-frame clonotypes and omits some of them. The sample lists hundreds of thousands of clones; roughly 70% were seen once. The sequencing input was memory CD4+ T cells sorted from blood. These TCRs come from a woman aged 30 to 39 in good health. The CDR3 runs from the conserved cysteine through the conserved F or W. Only part of the rows carry a size: once, few, many, or a class if the clone is expanded.

>NA|TRBJ1-2|TRBV28
CASSKGVGGYTF
>NA|TRBJ1-1|TRBV19
CASSRGRNTEAFF
>NA|TRBJ2-3|TRBV28
CASSSDTYTQYF
>few|TRBJ2-1|TRBV29-1
CSDRGQGFGEQFF
>once|TRBJ2-3|TRBV19
CASSTMTSGIVDTQYF
>NA|TRBJ2-7|TRBV7-9
CASSLPGNIEQYF
>NA|TRBJ1-5|TRBV19
CASSIDRASNQPQHF
>NA|TRBJ1-1|TRBV10-1
CASSVNRVNTEAFF
>NA|TRBJ2-5|TRBV2
CASSEATFSGSQETQYF
>NA|TRBJ2-2|TRBV2
CARSGTDTGELFF
>NA|TRBJ1-5|TRBV6-1
CASSEAGSGAQPQHF
>NA|TRBJ2-7|TRBV4-1
CASSQAPGPTYEQYF
>NA|TRBJ2-3|TRBV4-1
CASSLPVKGIREWTQYF
>NA|TRBJ1-5|TRBV19
CASSMVAAQHF
>NA|TRBJ2-3|TRBV7-3
CASSSPGESTDTQYF
>NA|TRBJ1-2|TRBV20-1
CSAPWYGYTF
>few|TRBJ2-5|TRBV5-1
CASSLGRQFQETQYF
>NA|TRBJ1-1|TRBV28
CASSLTRRVEAFF
>NA|TRBJ2-2|TRBV9
CASSPGLAGVGTGELFF
>NA|TRBJ2-1|TRBV5-1
CASSEPLGEQFF
>few|TRBJ2-2|TRBV19
CASSHSGGPTGELFF
>NA|TRBJ1-5|TRBV7-2
CASSRDGNQPQHF
>NA|TRBJ1-2|TRBV6-6
CASSKTGTEGGGGYTF
>NA|TRBJ2-7|TRBV25-1
CASSEGNEQYF
>NA|TRBJ2-2|TRBV4-1
CASSQELRGANTGELFF
>few|TRBJ2-4|TRBV2
CASSEASGFGAKNIQYF
>NA|TRBJ2-3|TRBV25-1
CASSEGQKGSADTQYF
>few|TRBJ2-3|TRBV28
CASSSPGTSTDTQYF
>NA|TRBJ1-1|TRBV5-1
CASSATGGTEAFF
>NA|TRBJ1-3|TRBV18
CASSPRGAGNTIYF
>NA|TRBJ2-1|TRBV5-4
CASSLDQRTDEQFF
>NA|TRBJ1-4|TRBV9
CASSVDRGNEKLFF